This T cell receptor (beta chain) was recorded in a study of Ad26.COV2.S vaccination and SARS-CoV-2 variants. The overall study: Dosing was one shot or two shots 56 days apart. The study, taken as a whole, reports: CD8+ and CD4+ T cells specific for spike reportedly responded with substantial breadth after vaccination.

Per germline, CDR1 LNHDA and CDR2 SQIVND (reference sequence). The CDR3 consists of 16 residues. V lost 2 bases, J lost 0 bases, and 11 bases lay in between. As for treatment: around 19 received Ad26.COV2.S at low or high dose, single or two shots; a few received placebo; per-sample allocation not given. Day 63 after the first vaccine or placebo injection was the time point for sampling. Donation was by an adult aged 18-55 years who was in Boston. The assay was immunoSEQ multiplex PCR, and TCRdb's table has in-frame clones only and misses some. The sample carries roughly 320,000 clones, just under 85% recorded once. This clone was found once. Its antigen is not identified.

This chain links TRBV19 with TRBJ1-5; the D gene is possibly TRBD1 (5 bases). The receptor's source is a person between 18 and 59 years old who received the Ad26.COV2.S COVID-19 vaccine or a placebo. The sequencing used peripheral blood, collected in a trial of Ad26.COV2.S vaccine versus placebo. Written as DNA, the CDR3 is TGTGCCAGTAGTATATGGTCCAGGGATAGCAATCAGCCCCAGCATTTT. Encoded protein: CASSIWSRDSNQPQHF. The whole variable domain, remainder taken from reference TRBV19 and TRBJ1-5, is DGGITQSPKYLFRKEGQNVTLSCEQNLNHDAMYWYRQDPGQGLRLIYYSQIVNDFQKGDIAEGYSVSREKKESFPLTVTSAQKNPTAFYLCASSIWSRDSNQPQHFGDGTRLSIL.